This T cell receptor beta chain was sequenced during a study of cytomegalovirus exposure and HLA in healthy donors. General study points: Other equally common chains were less clonally expanded than HLA-associated TCR beta chains, a later analysis showed. Excluded were some V segments that proved indistinguishable, including TRBV6-2 and TRBV6-3.

60 Vbeta and 13 Jbeta primers were used in PCR. This table comes from immunoSEQ multiplex PCR, and its TCRdb copy is limited to in-frame clones, with some not included. This sample has around 110,000 clones; 79% occur once, and the top ten carry approximately 4.5%. A remark on this clone: Its antigen is not identified.

Germline V CDR1 and CDR2: LGHNT, FRNRAP. Trimming pared 7 bases from V and 2 bases from J, leaving 9 bases between. The CDR3 covers 13 residues. The sequencing sample was made of PBMCs. The chain employs TRBV12-5 and TRBJ1-5, with no clear D. The clonotype originates from a man in his thirties or forties in good health and CMV-seropositive. This CDR3 is CASAGNGNQPQHF. Written as DNA, the CDR3 is TGTGCTAGTGCCGGTAACGGCAATCAGCCCCAGCATTTT.